The clone carrying this TCR beta chain was seen ten or more times. V lost 3 bases to trimming and J lost 5 bases, with 17 bases between them. The CDR3 has 15 residues. Germline-derived CDR1 and CDR2 are SGHTA and FQGNSA. This record belongs to a study of early T cells in non-severe SARS-CoV-2 infection. Via MiXCR, TCRdb re-called the 5' RACE reads, giving one row per CDR3 protein. The sample consists of roughly 70,000 distinct CDR3 sequences, approximately 13% of them appearing once. The chain recombines TRBV7-2 with TRBJ2-7, with D perhaps assigned TRBD1 or TRBD2 (6 bases each). What was sequenced was whole blood. The TCR comes from an adult who was a healthcare worker with PCR-confirmed SARS-CoV-2 infection or an uninfected control (not recorded which). As DNA, the CDR3 is TGTGCCAGCAGCTTTAGTTCATCGGGGGCCCACGAGCAGTACTTC. This sequence encodes CASSFSSSGAHEQYF.